This TCR beta chain was obtained from a study of CD8 T cells in Susac syndrome (dated by TCRdb to about 2019). Looking at the study overall: Repertoire sequencing was used to test whether CD8+ T cell activation and differentiation in Susac syndrome was antigen driven. The investigation overall reported the following: The study acknowledged that relatively few individuals were included in the TCR sequencing and HLA analysis.

Peripheral blood CD8+ and CD4+ T cells from healthy donors, Susac syndrome patients and multiple sclerosis patients were profiled by high-throughput TCR beta sequencing. Multiple sclerosis controls were treatment-naive patients with stable or active relapsing-remitting disease fulfilling revised McDonald criteria. Bulk CD8+ and CD4+ T cells were purified by magnetic negative isolation, whereas CD8+ TEMRA cells were enriched by FACS. Blood was drawn into EDTA tubes, processed within 24 hours, and PBMCs were isolated by density gradient centrifugation. PBMCs destined for TCR sequencing were cryopreserved in liquid nitrogen and later thawed in a 37 °C water bath. Purity of sorted or isolated CD4+, CD8+ and CD8+ TEMRA cells was at least 90%. RNA was extracted using the RNeasy kit, and about 0.5 to 1 ug of the RNA was reverse transcribed with random hexamers. The immunoSEQ multiplex PCR assay, covering 54 Vbeta and 13 Jbeta segments, was used to amplify TCR beta CDR3 regions. Bias from PCR amplification was corrected by using a synthetic template baseline for primer optimization and for computational correction. From the authors' description of their analysis: Only productive sequences were kept, with reads annotated to V, D and J genes according to IMGT and analyzed in immunoSEQ Analyzer. Clonality was calculated as one minus the Shannon entropy normalized by log2 of the number of productive unique sequences. For each patient and control, public and private clones were evaluated within the 100 most prevalent clones. Clones were defined as Susac-specific when absent from the healthy and MS cohorts, from about 970 published viral clones and from other ImmuneACCESS disease sequences. Starting from the raw public reads, TCRdb applied fastp trimming at Q25, assembled clones with MiXCR and retained in-frame beta chains. Rows are unified per CDR3 protein, each entry keeping the most common DNA and genes. The V and J calls shown here were made by TCRdb, not taken from the authors' results. The sample yields 300,000 or so distinct CDR3 sequences; under 95% were counted once. The ten biggest clones cover more than 0.06% of the sample.

The CDR1 and CDR2 encoded by the germline V gene (reference sequence) are LNHDA and SQIVND. Trimming takes 3 bases from V and 8 bases from J, and the germline ends sit 13 bases apart. Inclusive of the bounding cysteine and phenylalanine, the CDR3 is 13 residues long. Kept here is only the CDR3 DNA, which spans 39 bases and is read in frame from base 1. Details on this clonotype: The clone's antigen remains unknown. Base qualities are not recorded, but no much larger clone differs from it by a single base.

The receptor was isolated from a human donor with multiple sclerosis. The chain links TRBV19 with TRBJ1-2, with the D gene too uncertain to name. The sequencing input was CD4+ T cells from PBMCs. Here is the DNA: TGTGCCAGTAGTATCGTTGTTTCAGGAGGCTACACCTTC. Translated, it gives CASSIVVSGGYTF.